These 24 T cell receptor beta chains were sequenced from one sample in a study of control samples from healthy donors and cancer patients. The method was immunoSEQ multiplex PCR; TCRdb's version includes in-frame clones alone and lacks a portion of them. The top ten hold over 1.2% of the sample, which has 200,000 to 250,000 clones, about 94% seen once. The specimen was blood. These receptors all stem from a man aged 50 to 59 in good health.

The gene calls are TRBV5-1 and TRBJ2-5; TRBD2 agrees at 7 bases. CDR3 length: 15 amino acids. The trim removed 5 bases at V and 5 bases at J, leaving 12 bases unmatched. CDR1 is SGHRS, CDR2 YFSETQ, per germline. The CDR3 nucleotides read TGCGCCAGCAGGGAGCGGGGCACTCTAGGGGAGACCCAGTACTTC. The encoded protein is CASRERGTLGETQYF.

This chain uses TRBV3-1 (or the pseudogene TRBV3-2) with TRBJ2-5; maybe TRBD2 (5 bases). V shed 8 bases and J shed 2 bases, with 12 bases lying between them. CDR3 length: 13 residues. The germline V gene has CDR1 LGHDT and CDR2 YNNKEL (reference sequence). The CDR3 reads CASGGRQQETQYF. The CDR3 DNA sequence: TGTGCCAGCGGAGGACGGCAACAAGAGACCCAGTACTTC.

This chain connects TRBV5-8 to TRBJ2-1; 7 bases align to TRBD1. J lost 1 base, V lost 0 bases, and 1 base had no gene match. Per germline, CDR1 SGHTS and CDR2 YDEGEE. The CDR3 covers 15 residues. The CDR3 protein is CASSLDRGSYNEQFF. CDR3 nucleotide sequence: TGTGCCAGCAGCTTGGACAGGGGATCCTACAATGAGCAGTTCTTC.

This clone showed up just once. The chain links TRBV5-1 to TRBJ2-5, with 7 positions matching TRBD1. The CDR3 length is 14 residues. Germline V lookup: CDR1 SGHRS, CDR2 YFSETQ. The ends lost 5 bases at V and 1 base at J; junction bases unmatched: 5. The CDR3 sequence: CASRSQGSQETQYF. Written as DNA, the CDR3 is TGCGCCAGCAGATCACAGGGGTCCCAAGAGACCCAGTACTTC. The whole variable domain, filled in from reference TRBV5-1 and TRBJ2-5, reads KAGVTQTPRYLIKTRGQQVTLSCSPISGHRSVSWYQQTPGQGLQFLFEYFSETQRNKGNFPGRFSGRQFSNSRSEMNVSTLELGDSALYLCASRSQGSQETQYFGPGTRLLVL.

The chain is built from TRBV20-1 and TRBJ1-1; D call uncertain. V gave up 3 bases and J gave up 1 base, with 12 bases separating them. Germline assignment: CDR1 DFQATT and CDR2 SNEGSKA (reference sequence). The CDR3 has 14 residues. The CDR3 bases are TGCAGTGCTAGTTCGACGGACTCGAACACTGAAGCTTTCTTT. Protein: CSASSTDSNTEAFF.

This chain joins TRBV7-2 and TRBJ1-1; TRBD1 matches at 10 bases. The CDR3 has 15 amino acids. Germline V gene data show CDR1 as SGHTA and CDR2 as FQGNSA. Trimming took 5 bases from V and 7 from J; bases not matched to a gene: 10. CDR3 nucleotides: TGTGCCAGCAGCACCCGACAGGGGGCTGAAAGTGAAGCTTTCTTT. It yields the protein CASSTRQGAESEAFF.

The rearrangement joins TRBV5-1 to TRBJ2-5; TRBD2 agrees at 10 bases. The V and J ends lost 4 bases and 5 bases, in that order; junction bases with no gene match: 5. Germline CDR1 SGHRS, CDR2 YFSETQ. There are 14 residues in the CDR3. The CDR3 DNA reads as TGCGCCAGCAGCACGTTTAGCGGGGGGGAGACCCAGTACTTC. Translating gives CASSTFSGGETQYF.

The CDR3 sequence is CASSSGTLRLDSGNTIYF. The CDR3, as DNA: TGTGCCAGCAGTTCCGGGACACTGCGTTTGGACTCTGGAAACACCATATATTTT. V gene TRBV6-2 or TRBV6-3 combines with J gene TRBJ1-3, with D possibly TRBD1 on 6 matching bases. Trimming took 4 bases from V and 0 from J, leaving 19 bases between them. Germline-derived CDR1 and CDR2 are MNHEY and SVGEGT. The CDR3 extends over 18 amino acids.

The V gene is TRBV5-4, the J gene TRBJ1-1; the match to TRBD1 covers 7 bases. Per the germline V gene, CDR1 is SGHNT and CDR2 is YYREEE (reference sequence). Trimming at V came to 0 bases and at J to 7 bases, leaving 6 bases not matched to a gene. The CDR3 contains 14 residues. The CDR3 loop reads CASSLGGQLLEAFF. The CDR3 DNA reads TGTGCCAGCAGCTTGGGGGGACAGCTACTTGAAGCTTTCTTT.

The rearrangement uses TRBV6-2 or TRBV6-3 and TRBJ1-1; maybe TRBD1 (5 bases). V was cut by 3 bases and J by 0 bases, with 14 bases left in between. Germline loops: CDR1 MNHEY, CDR2 SVGEGT. This CDR3 region has 16 residues. The CDR3 protein is CASSYTATGLNTEAFF. CDR3 sequence (DNA): TGTGCCAGCAGTTATACCGCGACGGGGCTGAACACTGAAGCTTTCTTT.

The genes are TRBV19 and TRBJ1-5; 9 bases are a match to TRBD1. Germline V gives CDR1 LNHDA, CDR2 SQIVND (reference sequence). The length of the CDR3 is 14 residues. The V and J ends lost 8 bases and 4 bases, in that order; junction bases with no gene match: 6. CDR3 coding DNA: TGTGCCAGTTTGGGACAGGGTTTTAATCAGCCCCAGCATTTT. Translating gives CASLGQGFNQPQHF. The full variable domain, its missing parts supplied by reference TRBV19 and TRBJ1-5, is DGGITQSPKYLFRKEGQNVTLSCEQNLNHDAMYWYRQDPGQGLRLIYYSQIVNDFQKGDIAEGYSVSREKKESFPLTVTSAQKNPTAFYLCASLGQGFNQPQHFGDGTRLSIL.

The count of this clone is one. V and J are TRBV28 and TRBJ2-2; the D gene is possibly TRBD2 (6 bases). This CDR3 has 15 amino acids. The germline V gene has CDR1 MDHEN and CDR2 SYDVKM. V was trimmed by 7 bases and J by 6 bases, leaving 18 bases between them. The CDR3 reads CASIPSTGEAGELFF. Here the CDR3 DNA reads TGTGCCAGCATTCCCTCTACGGGGGAGGCCGGGGAGCTGTTTTTT.

This chain uses TRBV3-1 (or the pseudogene TRBV3-2) with TRBJ2-5, with D unresolved. This CDR3 spans 16 amino acids. V was shortened by 0 bases and J by 2 bases, with 13 bases between the two germline ends. Per germline, CDR1 LGHDT and CDR2 YNNKEL (reference sequence). The CDR3 coding sequence is TGTGCCAGCAGCCAAGATCCGTACGGGCAACAAGAGACCCAGTACTTC. Translated: CASSQDPYGQQETQYF.

This chain uses TRBV6-6 with TRBJ1-1, with 7 positions matching TRBD1. There are 13 residues in the CDR3. J was trimmed by 6 bases and V by 4 bases; bases with no gene match: 5. Germline-derived CDR1 and CDR2 are MNHNY and SVGAGI (reference sequence). The DNA for the CDR3 is TGTGCCAGCAGTTTGAGACAGGGCGCTGAAGCTTTCTTT. Translated, it gives CASSLRQGAEAFF.

The genes are TRBV28 and TRBJ1-3; 7 bases align to TRBD1. The CDR3 length is 15 residues. CDR1 is MDHEN, CDR2 SYDVKM, per germline. With V trimmed by 6 bases and J by 2 bases, 7 bases remained unmatched. CDR3 DNA: TGTGCCAGCAGCTCCGCCGGGACAGCTGGAAACACCATATATTTT. As protein: CASSSAGTAGNTIYF.

This chain joins TRBV2 and TRBJ2-7, with TRBD2 as a possible D gene (6 bases). V was pared by 5 bases and J by 3 bases, with 11 bases between. The CDR3 runs to 13 residues. Per the germline V gene, CDR1 is SNHLY and CDR2 is FYNNEI. CDR3 in amino acids: CASSIYGGYEQYV. The CDR3 nucleotides are TGTGCCAGCAGTATTTACGGGGGCTACGAGCAGTACGTC.

The V call is TRBV15, the J call TRBJ1-2, with D perhaps matching TRBD1 (6 bases). Trimming removed 0 bases from V and 4 bases from J, with 12 bases in between. This CDR3 contains 15 residues. Per germline, CDR1 LNHNV and CDR2 YYDKDF (reference sequence). The CDR3 coding sequence is TGTGCCACCAGCAGAGAGACTGGGGGGCCCTATGGCTACACCTTC. Encoded protein: CATSRETGGPYGYTF.

The V gene is TRBV4-1, the J gene TRBJ1-6; D is possibly TRBD1 (6 bases). Germline assignment: CDR1 MGHRA and CDR2 YSYEKL. This CDR3 has 17 residues. V gave up 3 bases and J gave up 10 bases, with 22 bases separating them. The CDR3 region has the DNA TGCGCCAGCAGCCACGAAGTACAGGGACGTCTAGGGTCACCCCTCCACTTT. It specifies CASSHEVQGRLGSPLHF.

The CDR3 reads CASSQDKGSPLHF. CDR3 bases: TGTGCCAGCAGCCAAGATAAGGGTTCACCCCTCCACTTT. The gene calls are TRBV4-2 and TRBJ1-6; D is uncertain. The V gene's germline CDR1 is LGHNA and CDR2 YNFKEQ. The CDR3 has 13 residues. V was cut by 0 bases and J by 9 bases, with 6 bases left in between.

The rearrangement uses TRBV9 and TRBJ1-6; possible D gene TRBD1, 5 bases. Trimming pared 3 bases from V and 7 bases from J, leaving 17 bases between. The CDR3 loop spans 16 amino acids. Germline assignment: CDR1 SGDLS and CDR2 YYNGEE. The CDR3 loop reads CASSAEPIGGNSPLHF. CDR3 nucleotide sequence: TGTGCCAGCAGCGCGGAACCGATCGGGGGGAATTCACCCCTCCACTTT.

The V gene is TRBV12-3 or TRBV12-4, the J gene TRBJ1-2; tentative D call: TRBD1 (6 bases). Trimming stripped 4 bases from V and 8 bases from J, with 11 bases between. The CDR3 consists of 12 residues. The CDR3 region is CASSSQGGGYTF. The CDR3 DNA reads TGTGCCAGCAGTTCACAGGGTGGCGGCTACACCTTC.

The rearrangement links TRBV10-3 to TRBJ2-2; 8 bases align to TRBD1. This CDR3 has 16 amino acids. The ends lost 6 bases at V and 7 bases at J; junction bases unmatched: 13. Germline-derived CDR1 and CDR2 are ENHRY and SYGVKD. In DNA form, the CDR3 reads TGTGCCATCAGGCTGACGACAGGGGAGTTGAACGGGGAGCTGTTTTTT. It encodes CAIRLTTGELNGELFF.

V usage is TRBV2 and J usage is TRBJ2-7; TRBD1 aligns across 7 bases. Germline trimming cut 6 bases from V and 2 bases from J; bases unmatched to any gene: 10. The CDR3 loop spans 15 amino acids. The V gene's germline CDR1 is SNHLY and CDR2 FYNNEI. This CDR3 reads CASSTEQGSPYEQYF. CDR3 DNA: TGTGCCAGCAGCACTGAACAGGGGTCCCCCTACGAGCAGTACTTC.

The chain couples TRBV6-6 to TRBJ2-3; possibly TRBD1 for D (6 bases). V was shortened by 5 bases and J by 1 base, with 13 bases between the two germline ends. Germline V lookup: CDR1 MNHNY, CDR2 SVGAGI (reference sequence). This CDR3 has 15 residues. The chain's CDR3 is CASSNRVRGTDTQYF. CDR3 DNA sequence: TGTGCCAGCAGTAACAGGGTTCGGGGCACAGATACGCAGTATTTT.